This T cell receptor (beta chain) comes out of a study of blood T cells in healthy people across ages (dated by TCRdb to about 2015). Background for the entire study: In model experiments, roughly one uniquely barcoded TCR beta cDNA molecule per two T cells was captured by template switching. To track age-related changes in TCR beta repertoire diversity, the study relied on deep sequencing normalized with unique cDNA molecular identifiers. Four age groups were formed from the donors: young (average roughly 16 years), middle-aged (around 41), aged (around 62) and long-lived (more than 75). For two donors (one aged 18 to 30 and one aged 80 or older), the study analyzed two additional independent replicas of 1 million unique cDNA reads from the same blood draw.

The library relied on 5' RACE. The instrument was an Illumina HiSeq 2500. A second PCR of roughly 7 to 11 cycles was performed with a sample-barcoded 5' primer and a J-beta primer mix. A template-switch 5' adaptor carrying 12 random nucleotides introduced a unique molecular identifier onto each TCR beta cDNA molecule. At least 2.5 million CDR3-containing paired-end reads were obtained from each sample. All of the RNA was converted into first-strand cDNA using the Mint cDNA synthesis kit, with a TRBC-specific oligonucleotide serving as the primer. After uracil-DNA glycosylase treatment, a first 18-cycle PCR used universal primers M1SS and BC2_uni_R on all cDNA. Per the source publication's procedure: Each sample was normalized by randomly selecting 1 million high-quality reads, each carrying a distinct molecular identifier. Instead of being binned into consensus sequences, reads with shared molecular identifiers were discarded. CDR3 identification, clonotype clustering and error correction used MiTCR with a Q25 quality threshold and the strictest error-elimination algorithm. A nonparametric unseen species model with Euler transformation was used to estimate lower-bound total TCR beta diversity. Using fastp trimming at Q25 and MiXCR clonotype assembly, TCRdb reanalyzed the public sequencing data and kept in-frame beta chains. Under each unique CDR3 protein, matching rows form one entry showing the most common genes and DNA. The V and J calls and clone size come from TCRdb's table, not from the authors' own analysis. Here the sample has fewer than 650,000 distinct CDR3 sequences; about 25% occur a single time. Of the sample, 3% to 4% falls within the top ten clones.

V is reduced by 3 bases and J by 0 bases, leaving a spacing of 3 bases between them. The germline V gene (reference sequence) supplies CDR1 DFQATT and CDR2 SNEGSKA. The CDR3 measures 12 amino acids from cysteine to phenylalanine. Here the CDR3 DNA is all that survives: 36 bases in frame from base 1. Systemically healthy Caucasian individuals from Russia, around 39 in total and aged roughly 6 to 95 years, were included as donors. Roughly 9 milliliters of peripheral blood were drawn from each donor into EDTA-treated Vacutainer tubes. Ficoll-Paque density-gradient centrifugation was used to isolate PBMCs, with at least 7 million per sample. Trizol reagent was used to extract total RNA from PBMCs, with at least 6 micrograms per sample. For every donor, an aliquot of PBMCs went through flow cytometry to measure the percentages of naive CD45RAhigh/CD27high T cells. What the authors observed across the whole study: Bulk unsorted PBMC profiling prevented conclusive comparison of naive and antigen-experienced compartments. Estimates of total diversity based on one million sequenced T cells were regarded as lower bounds and as underestimates. As age increased, observed TCR beta diversity per million T cells dropped in a roughly linear way, and a significant reduction was already evident by age about 40. The CMV infection status of donors was not known, potentially confounding age-related changes in expanded clonotypes. A strong correlation was found between observed TCR beta diversity and the percentage of naive T cells measured by flow cytometry. Compared with the aged group, the long-lived group had more naive CD4+ T cells, fewer expanded clones and increased TCR diversity, suggesting age selection.

In regard to this clonotype: The antigen it recognizes is unknown. Base qualities are not provided; no much larger clone lies one nucleotide away.

The sample was also linked to a second study, of T cells of mothers and their children. The second study's paper adds: Nine systemically healthy Caucasian individuals served as donors, namely three mothers together with their six children. cDNA synthesis used all of the extracted RNA, with approximately 1.6 ug of RNA in each 15 ul reaction. In the second PCR, the M1S primer introduced both the sample barcodes and 2-4 random nucleotides. More than 8 million TCR beta CDR3 reads were obtained from each mother, and several million reads were obtained from each child. Thymic selection shapes the output of TCR recombination in a similar way in related and unrelated pairs, and inherited differences have a minor effect. Related mother-child pairs always showed normalized repertoire overlap that was slightly higher than in unrelated mother-child pairs, though the difference was never significant. Persistent microchimeric T cell clones were not detected, at a sensitivity of approximately 100 clones per million clonotypes. In the study, deep NGS was used to compare the TCR beta repertoires of mothers and children, and features distinguishing related mother-child pairs from unrelated individuals were sought. Mothers averaged around 40 +/- 4 years of age and children averaged about 10 +/- 4 years. After adapters were ligated using NEBNext reagents, the libraries underwent 100+100 nt paired-end sequencing on an Illumina HiSeq 2000. To prevent cross-contamination, the mother and child libraries were prepared a month apart and were sequenced in separate runs. Between roughly 450,000 and 2,000,000 distinct TCR beta clonotypes were identified per donor. Naive TCR beta clonotypes were estimated from low-frequency clonotypes matched to each donor's FACS-determined naive share, without sorting.

The source is a boy aged 2-9 years in good health. The sequence is built from TRBV20-1 and TRBJ1-5; the D gene remains uncertain. Specimen: blood. The CDR3 protein is CSASHSNQPQHF. The DNA is as follows: TGCAGTGCTAGCCATAGCAATCAGCCCCAGCATTTT.